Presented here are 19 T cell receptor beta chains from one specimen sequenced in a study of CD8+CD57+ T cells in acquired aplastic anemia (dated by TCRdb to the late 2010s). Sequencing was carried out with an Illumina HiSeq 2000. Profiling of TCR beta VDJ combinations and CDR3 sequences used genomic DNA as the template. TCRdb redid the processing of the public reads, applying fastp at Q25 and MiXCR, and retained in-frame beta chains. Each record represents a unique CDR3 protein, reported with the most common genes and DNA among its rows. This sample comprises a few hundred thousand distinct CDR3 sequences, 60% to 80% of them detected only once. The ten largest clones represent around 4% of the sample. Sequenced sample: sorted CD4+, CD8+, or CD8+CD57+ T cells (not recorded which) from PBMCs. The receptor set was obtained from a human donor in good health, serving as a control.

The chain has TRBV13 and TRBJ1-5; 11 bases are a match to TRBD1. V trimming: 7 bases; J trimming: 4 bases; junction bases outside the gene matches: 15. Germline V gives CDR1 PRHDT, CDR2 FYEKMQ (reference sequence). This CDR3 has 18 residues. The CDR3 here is CASTRTGGAMSGNQPQHF. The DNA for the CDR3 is TGTGCCAGCACTAGGACAGGGGGCGCCATGAGCGGTAATCAGCCCCAGCATTTT.

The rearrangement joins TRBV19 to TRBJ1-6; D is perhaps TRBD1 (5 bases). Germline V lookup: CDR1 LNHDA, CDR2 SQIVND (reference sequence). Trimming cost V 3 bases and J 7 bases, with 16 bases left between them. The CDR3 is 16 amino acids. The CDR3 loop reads CASSMGHETANSPLHF. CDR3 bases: TGTGCCAGTAGTATGGGTCACGAGACAGCGAATTCACCCCTCCACTTT.

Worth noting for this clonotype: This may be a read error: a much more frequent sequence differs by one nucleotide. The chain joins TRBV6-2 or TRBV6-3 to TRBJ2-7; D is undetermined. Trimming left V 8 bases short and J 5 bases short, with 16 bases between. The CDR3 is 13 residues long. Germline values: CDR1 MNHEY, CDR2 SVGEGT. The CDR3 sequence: CASRILGRDEQYV. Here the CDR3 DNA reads TGTGCCAGCCGAATCCTGGGAAGGGACGAGCAGTACGTC.

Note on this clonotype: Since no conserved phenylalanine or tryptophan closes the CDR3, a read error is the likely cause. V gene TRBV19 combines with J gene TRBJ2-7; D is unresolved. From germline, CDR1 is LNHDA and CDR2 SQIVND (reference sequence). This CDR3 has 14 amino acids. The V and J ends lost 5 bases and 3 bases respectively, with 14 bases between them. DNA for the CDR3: TGTGCCAGTAGTTATGGACGGCAAAGCTACGAGCAGTACTAC. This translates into CASSYGRQSYEQYY.

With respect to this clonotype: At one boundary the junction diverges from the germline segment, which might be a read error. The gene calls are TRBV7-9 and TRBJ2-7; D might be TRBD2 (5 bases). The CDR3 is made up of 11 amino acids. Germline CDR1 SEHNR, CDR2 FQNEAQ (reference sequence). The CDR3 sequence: CASSHAGEQYF. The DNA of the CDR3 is TGTGCCAGCAGCCATGCCGGGGAGCAGTACTTT. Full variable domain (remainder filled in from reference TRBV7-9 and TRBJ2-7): DTGVSQNPRHKITKRGQNVTFRCDPISEHNRLYWYRQTLGQGPEFLTYFQNEAQLEKSRLLSDRFSAERPKGSFSTLEIQRTEQGDSAMYLCASSHAGEQYFGPGTRLTVT.

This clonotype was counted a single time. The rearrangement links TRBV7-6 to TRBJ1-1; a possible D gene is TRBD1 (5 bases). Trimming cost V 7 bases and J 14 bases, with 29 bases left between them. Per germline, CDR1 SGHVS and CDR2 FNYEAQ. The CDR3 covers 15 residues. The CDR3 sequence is CASTQGSRTFYDYFF. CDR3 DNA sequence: TGTGCCAGCACCCAGGGTTCCAGGACATTCTATGACTACTTCTTT. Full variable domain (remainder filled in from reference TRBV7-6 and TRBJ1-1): GAGVSQSPRYKVTKRGQDVALRCDPISGHVSLYWYRQALGQGPEFLTYFNYEAQQDKSGLPNDRFSAERPEGSISTLTIQRTEQRDSAMYRCASTQGSRTFYDYFFGQGTRLTVV.

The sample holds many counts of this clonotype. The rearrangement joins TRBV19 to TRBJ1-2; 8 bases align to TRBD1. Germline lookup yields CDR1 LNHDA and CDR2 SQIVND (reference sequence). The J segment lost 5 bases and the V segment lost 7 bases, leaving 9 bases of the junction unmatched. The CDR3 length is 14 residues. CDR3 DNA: TGTGCCAGTAAGGCTGGACAGGGACCATATGGCTACACCTTC. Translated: CASKAGQGPYGYTF.

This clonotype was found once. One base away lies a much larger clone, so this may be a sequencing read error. The CDR3 here is CASGGTSGGNTDTQYF. CDR3 DNA: TGTGCCAGCGGTGGGACTAGCGGGGGGAACACAGATACGCAGTATTTT. This chain links TRBV6-1 with TRBJ2-3, with 15 positions matching TRBD2. Per germline, CDR1 MNHNS and CDR2 SASEGT. The V gene end was trimmed by 8 bases and the J gene end by 2 bases; junction bases not matched to a gene: 5. The CDR3 has 16 amino acids.

The CDR3 reads CASSLERKNTEAFF. In DNA, the CDR3 is TGTGCCAGCAGCTTGGAAAGGAAGAACACTGAAGCTTTCTTT. The chain combines TRBV7-2 with TRBJ1-1; D not resolved. The germline V and J ends were trimmed by 3 bases and 1 base, with 9 bases remaining between them. Germline CDR1 and CDR2: SGHTA and FQGNSA. This CDR3 spans 14 amino acids.

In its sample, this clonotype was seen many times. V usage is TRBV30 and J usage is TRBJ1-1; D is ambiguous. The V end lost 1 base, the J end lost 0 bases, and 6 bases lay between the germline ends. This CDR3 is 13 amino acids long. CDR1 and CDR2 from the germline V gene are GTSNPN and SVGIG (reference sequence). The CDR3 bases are TGTGCCTGGAGTGCGGACCTGAACACTGAAGCTTTCTTT. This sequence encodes CAWSADLNTEAFF. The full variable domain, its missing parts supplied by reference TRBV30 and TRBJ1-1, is SQTIHQWPATLVQPVGSPLSLECTVEGTSNPNLYWYRQAAGRGLQLLFYSVGIGQISSEVPQNLSASRPQDRQFILSSKKLLLSDSGFYLCAWSADLNTEAFFGQGTRLTVV.

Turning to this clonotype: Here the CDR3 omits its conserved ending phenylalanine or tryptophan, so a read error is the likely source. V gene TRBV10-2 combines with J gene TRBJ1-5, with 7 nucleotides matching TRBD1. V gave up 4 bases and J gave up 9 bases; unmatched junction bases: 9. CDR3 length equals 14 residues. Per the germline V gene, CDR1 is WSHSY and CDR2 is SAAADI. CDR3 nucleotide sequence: TGCGCCAGCAGTGGACAGGGTTCGCTCCTGCCCCAGCATTAT. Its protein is CASSGQGSLLPQHY.

CDR3 in amino acids: CSASPGRAEGGYTF. The CDR3 coding sequence is TGCAGTGCTAGTCCCGGACGAGCCGAAGGTGGCTACACCTTC. The chain has TRBV20-1 and TRBJ1-2; D uncertain. The V and J ends lost 3 bases and 7 bases respectively, with 18 bases between them. The CDR3 has 14 amino acids. The germline gives CDR1 DFQATT, CDR2 SNEGSKA (reference sequence).

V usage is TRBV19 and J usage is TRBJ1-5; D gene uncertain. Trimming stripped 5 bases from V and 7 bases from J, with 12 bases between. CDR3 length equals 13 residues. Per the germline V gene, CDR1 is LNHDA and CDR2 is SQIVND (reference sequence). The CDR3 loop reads CASSDTSTQPQHF. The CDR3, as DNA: TGTGCCAGTAGTGACACGTCCACGCAGCCCCAGCATTTT.

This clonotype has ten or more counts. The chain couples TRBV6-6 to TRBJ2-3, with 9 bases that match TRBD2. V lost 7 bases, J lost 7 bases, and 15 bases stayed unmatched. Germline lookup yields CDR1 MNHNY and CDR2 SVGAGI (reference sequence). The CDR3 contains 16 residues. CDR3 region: CASTYSAGGNRHTQYF. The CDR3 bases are TGTGCCAGCACCTACTCAGCGGGGGGTAACCGTCATACGCAGTATTTT.

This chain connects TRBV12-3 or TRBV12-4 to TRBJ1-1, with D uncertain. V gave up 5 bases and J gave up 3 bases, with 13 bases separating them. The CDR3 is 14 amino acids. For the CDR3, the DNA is TGTGCCAGCAGTGGGGAACCCCTAGACACTGAAGCTTTCTTT. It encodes CASSGEPLDTEAFF.

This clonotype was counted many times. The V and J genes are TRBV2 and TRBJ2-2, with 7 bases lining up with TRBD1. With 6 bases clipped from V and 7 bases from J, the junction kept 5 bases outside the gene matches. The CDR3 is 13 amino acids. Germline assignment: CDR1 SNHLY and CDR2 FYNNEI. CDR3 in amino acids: CASSEGAYGELFF. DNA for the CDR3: TGTGCCAGCAGCGAGGGGGCGTACGGGGAGCTGTTTTTT.

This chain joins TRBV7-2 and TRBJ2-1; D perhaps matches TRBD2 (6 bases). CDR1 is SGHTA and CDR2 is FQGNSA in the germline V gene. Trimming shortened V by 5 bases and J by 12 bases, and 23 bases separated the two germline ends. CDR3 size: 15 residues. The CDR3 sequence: CASSGGPEAGNTQFF. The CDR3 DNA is TGTGCCAGCAGCGGAGGGCCAGAAGCGGGCAACACGCAGTTCTTC.

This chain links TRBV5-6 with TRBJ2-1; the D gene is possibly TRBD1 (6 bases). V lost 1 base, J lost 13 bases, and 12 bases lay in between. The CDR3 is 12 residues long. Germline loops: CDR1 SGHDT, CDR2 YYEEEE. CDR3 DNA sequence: TGTGCCAGCAGCTTGTGGCAGGGACACCAGTTCTTC. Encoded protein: CASSLWQGHQFF.

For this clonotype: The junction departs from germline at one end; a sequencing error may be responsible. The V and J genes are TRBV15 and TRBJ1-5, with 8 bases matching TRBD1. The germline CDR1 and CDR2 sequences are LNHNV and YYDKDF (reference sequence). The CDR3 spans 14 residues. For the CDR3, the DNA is TGTGCCAGCAGCTGGGACAGGAGCGGTCAGCCTCAGCATTTT. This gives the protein CASSWDRSGQPQHF.